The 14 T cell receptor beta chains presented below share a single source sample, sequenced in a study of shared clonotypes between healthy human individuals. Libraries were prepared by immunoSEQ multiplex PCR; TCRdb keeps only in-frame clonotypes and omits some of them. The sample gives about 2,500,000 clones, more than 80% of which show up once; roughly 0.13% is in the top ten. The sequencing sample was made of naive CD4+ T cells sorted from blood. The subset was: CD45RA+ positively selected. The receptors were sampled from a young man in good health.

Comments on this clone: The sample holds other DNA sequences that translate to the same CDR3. The CDR3 DNA follows: TGTGCCTGGAGCCCGGGACAGGGTAGCAATCAGCCCCAGCATTTT. Amino acids: CAWSPGQGSNQPQHF. The V gene is TRBV30, the J gene TRBJ1-5; 9 nucleotides match TRBD1. This CDR3 comprises 15 residues. The germline V gene has CDR1 GTSNPN and CDR2 SVGIG (reference sequence). Trimming cost V 3 bases and J 0 bases; bases outside gene matches: 3.

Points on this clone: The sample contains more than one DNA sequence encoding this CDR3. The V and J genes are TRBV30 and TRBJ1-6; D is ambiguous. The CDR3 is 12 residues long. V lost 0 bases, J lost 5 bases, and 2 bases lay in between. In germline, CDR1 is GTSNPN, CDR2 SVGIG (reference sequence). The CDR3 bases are TGTGCCTGGAGTGTTAATAATTCACCCCTCCACTTT. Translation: CAWSVNNSPLHF. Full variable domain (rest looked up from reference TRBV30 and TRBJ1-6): SQTIHQWPATLVQPVGSPLSLECTVEGTSNPNLYWYRQAAGRGLQLLFYSVGIGQISSEVPQNLSASRPQDRQFILSSKKLLLSDSGFYLCAWSVNNSPLHFGNGTRLTVT.

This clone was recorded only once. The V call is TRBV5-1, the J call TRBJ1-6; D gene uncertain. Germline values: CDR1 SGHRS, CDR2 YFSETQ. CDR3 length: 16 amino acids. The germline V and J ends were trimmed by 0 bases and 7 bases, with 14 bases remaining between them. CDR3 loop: CASSLGGNDLNSPLHF. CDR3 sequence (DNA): TGCGCCAGCAGCTTGGGCGGGAACGACCTCAATTCACCCCTCCACTTT.

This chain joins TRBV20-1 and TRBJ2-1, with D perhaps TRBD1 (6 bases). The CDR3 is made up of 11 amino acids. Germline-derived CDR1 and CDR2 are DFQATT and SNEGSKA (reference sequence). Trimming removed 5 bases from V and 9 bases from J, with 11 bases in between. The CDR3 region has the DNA TGCAGTGCTCACAGGGTTAGTGAGCAGTTCTTC. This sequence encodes CSAHRVSEQFF.

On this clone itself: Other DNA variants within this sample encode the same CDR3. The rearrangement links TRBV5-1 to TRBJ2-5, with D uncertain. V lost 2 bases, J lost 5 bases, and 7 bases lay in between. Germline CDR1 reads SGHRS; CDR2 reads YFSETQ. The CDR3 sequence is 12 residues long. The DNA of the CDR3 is TGCGCCAGCAGCTTAGAGCTTGAGACCCAGTACTTC. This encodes CASSLELETQYF.

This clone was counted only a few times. CDR3 sequence (DNA): TGTGCCAGCAGCCGAGATCTAGGCCCAGCTAATTCACCCCTCCACTTT. Its protein product is CASSRDLGPANSPLHF. The chain combines TRBV7-9 with TRBJ1-6; D is unclear. This CDR3 spans 16 amino acids. Germline loops: CDR1 SEHNR, CDR2 FQNEAQ (reference sequence). The germline V and J ends were trimmed by 5 bases and 6 bases, with 17 bases remaining between them.

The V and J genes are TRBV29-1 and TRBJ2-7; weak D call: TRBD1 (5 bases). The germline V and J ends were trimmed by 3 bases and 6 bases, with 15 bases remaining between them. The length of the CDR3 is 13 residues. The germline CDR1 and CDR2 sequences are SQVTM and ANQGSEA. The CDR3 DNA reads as TGCAGCGTTGAGACAGAGGTCCGGAGCGAGCAGTACTTC. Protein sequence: CSVETEVRSEQYF.

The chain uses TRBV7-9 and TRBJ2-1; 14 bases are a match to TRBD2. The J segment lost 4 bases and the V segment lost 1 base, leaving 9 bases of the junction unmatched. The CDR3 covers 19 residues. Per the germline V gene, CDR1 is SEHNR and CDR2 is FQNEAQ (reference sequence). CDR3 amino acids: CASSLDGRTSGGHYNEQFF. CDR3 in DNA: TGTGCCAGCAGCTTAGACGGGCGGACTAGCGGGGGGCATTACAATGAGCAGTTCTTC.

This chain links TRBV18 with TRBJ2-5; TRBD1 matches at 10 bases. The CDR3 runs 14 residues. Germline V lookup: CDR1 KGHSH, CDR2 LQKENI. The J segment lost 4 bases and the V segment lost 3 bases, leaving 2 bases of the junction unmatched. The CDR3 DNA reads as TGTGCCAGCTCACCCCGACAGGGGGCAGAGACCCAGTACTTC. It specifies CASSPRQGAETQYF.

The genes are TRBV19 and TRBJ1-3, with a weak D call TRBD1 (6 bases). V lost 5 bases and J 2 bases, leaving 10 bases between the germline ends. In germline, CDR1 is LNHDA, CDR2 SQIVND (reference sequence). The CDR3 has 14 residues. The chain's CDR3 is CASSLGTPGNTIYF. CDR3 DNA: TGTGCCAGTAGTCTCGGGACACCTGGAAACACCATATATTTT.

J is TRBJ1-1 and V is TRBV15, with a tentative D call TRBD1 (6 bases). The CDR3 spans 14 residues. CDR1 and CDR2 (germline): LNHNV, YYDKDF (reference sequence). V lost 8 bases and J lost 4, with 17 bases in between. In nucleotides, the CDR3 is TGTGCCACCGGCCGGGGGGCGGGGAGCACTGAAGCTTTCTTT. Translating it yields CATGRGAGSTEAFF. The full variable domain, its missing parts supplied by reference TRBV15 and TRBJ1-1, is DAMVIQNPRYQVTQFGKPVTLSCSQTLNHNVMYWYQQKSSQAPKLLFHYYDKDFNNEADTPDNFQSRRPNTSFCFLDIRSPGLGDTAMYLCATGRGAGSTEAFFGQGTRLTVV.

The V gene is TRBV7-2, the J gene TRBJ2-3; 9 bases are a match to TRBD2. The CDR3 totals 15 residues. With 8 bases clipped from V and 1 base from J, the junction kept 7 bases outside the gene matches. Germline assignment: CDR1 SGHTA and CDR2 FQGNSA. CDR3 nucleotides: TGTGCCAGCTGCCGGGAGCGGGGGGGCACAGATACGCAGTATTTT. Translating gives CASCRERGGTDTQYF.

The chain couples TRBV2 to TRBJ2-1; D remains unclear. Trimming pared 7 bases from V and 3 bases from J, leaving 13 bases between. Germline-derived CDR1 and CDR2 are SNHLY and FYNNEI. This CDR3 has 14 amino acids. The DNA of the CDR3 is TGTGCCAGCACAAGGGAAGTGATCTACAATGAGCAGTTCTTC. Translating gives CASTREVIYNEQFF.

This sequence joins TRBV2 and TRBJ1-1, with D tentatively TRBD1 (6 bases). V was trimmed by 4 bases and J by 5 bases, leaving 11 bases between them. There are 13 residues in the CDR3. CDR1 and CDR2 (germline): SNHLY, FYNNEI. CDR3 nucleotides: TGTGCCAGCAGTGGGGGGGCGCTGACTGAAGCTTTCTTT. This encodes CASSGGALTEAFF. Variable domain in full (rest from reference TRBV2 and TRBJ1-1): EPEVTQTPSHQVTQMGQEVILRCVPISNHLYFYWYRQILGQKVEFLVSFYNNEISEKSEIFDDQFSVERPDGSNFTLKIRSTKLEDSAMYFCASSGGALTEAFFGQGTRLTVV.